This T cell receptor beta chain was captured by sequencing in a study of Ad26.COV2.S vaccination and SARS-CoV-2 variants. Study as a whole: Donor was in the COV1001 Ad26.COV2.S trial arm. Once, or twice with 56 days between doses, Ad26.COV2.S was given intramuscularly.

CDR3 length: 18 residues. The germline gives CDR1 SGHAT, CDR2 FQNNGV. Trimming removed 5 bases from V and 2 bases from J; junction bases left unmatched: 17. Treatment denoted: roughly 20 received Ad26.COV2.S at low or high dose, single or two shots; about 5 received placebo; per-sample allocation not given. Samples came from day 63 after the first vaccine or placebo injection. With respect to this clone: Its antigen is as yet unknown.

Repertoires were generated with immunoSEQ multiplex PCR, while TCRdb's copy carries only in-frame clones and drops some. The sample contains about 350,000 clones, about 85% of which appear only once. Study-level findings and limits: Breadth, reportedly substantial, characterized the spike-specific CD8+ and CD4+ T cell responses after vaccination.

The sequence came from a person between 18 and 59 years old who received the Ad26.COV2.S COVID-19 vaccine or a placebo. The sample was peripheral blood, taken in a trial of Ad26.COV2.S vaccine versus placebo. The chain has TRBV11-2 and TRBJ2-7, with 8 bases that match TRBD2. The CDR3 is CASSILTRTGLVAYEQYF. The CDR3, as DNA: TGTGCCAGCAGCATCCTAACTCGGACGGGACTAGTTGCCTACGAGCAGTACTTC.